This is a list of T cell receptor beta chains from one sample in a study of cytomegalovirus exposure and HLA in healthy donors. Clones were read by immunoSEQ multiplex PCR, and TCRdb kept only the in-frame ones, dropping some. This table has tens of thousands of clones, 72% appearing once. The source material was PBMCs. The receptors were gathered from a woman between 50 and 59 years old in good health and CMV-seropositive. CDR3s include the opening cysteine and the closing phenylalanine or tryptophan. The order of the fields is D gene, J gene, V gene, clone size, CDR3 protein, CDR3 DNA. A D gene is named only where the DNA matches it firmly. Size values are once, few and many counts, or a class for expanded clones, and some rows have none.

D: .; J: TRBJ2-1; V: TRBV7-2; size: once; CDR3: CASSLRSSSYNEQFF; DNA: TGTGCCAGCAGCTTGAGGTCCAGCTCCTACAATGAGCAGTTCTTC
D: .; J: TRBJ1-5; V: TRBV13; size: .; CDR3: CASSRGGSGHQPQHF; DNA: TGTGCCAGCAGCCGGGGGGGATCAGGGCATCAGCCCCAGCATTTT
D: TRBD1; J: TRBJ1-5; V: TRBV27; size: .; CDR3: CASSPQGGGNQPQHF; DNA: TGTGCCAGCAGTCCTCAGGGGGGAGGCAATCAGCCCCAGCATTTT
D: TRBD1; J: TRBJ1-2; V: TRBV7-3; size: .; CDR3: CASSDPGGGYTF; DNA: TGTGCCAGCAGCGACCCAGGGGGGGGCTACACCTTC
D: TRBD2; J: TRBJ2-7; V: TRBV7-9; size: .; CDR3: CASSLVLAGDYEQYF; DNA: TGTGCCAGCAGCTTGGTCCTAGCGGGGGATTACGAGCAGTACTTC
D: TRBD2; J: TRBJ2-1; V: TRBV7-2; size: .; CDR3: CASSLEVAGAIEQFF; DNA: TGTGCCAGCAGCTTAGAGGTAGCGGGAGCTATTGAGCAGTTCTTC
D: .; J: TRBJ2-7; V: TRBV7-9; size: few; CDR3: CASSPTGRYEQYF; DNA: TGTGCCAGCAGCCCGACAGGACGGTACGAGCAGTACTTC
D: .; J: TRBJ2-7; V: TRBV29-1; size: .; CDR3: CSVAKQGYEQYF; DNA: TGCAGCGTTGCCAAACAGGGTTACGAGCAGTACTTC
D: TRBD1; J: TRBJ1-2; V: TRBV6-1; size: few; CDR3: CASSVEGANYGYTF; DNA: TGTGCCAGCAGTGTAGAGGGGGCGAACTATGGCTACACCTTC
D: TRBD1; J: TRBJ2-7; V: TRBV2; size: .; CDR3: CASGNRGPYEQYF; DNA: TGTGCCAGCGGGAACAGGGGACCCTACGAGCAGTACTTC
D: TRBD1; J: TRBJ1-4; V: TRBV28; size: once; CDR3: CASRGWGQGADNEKLFF; DNA: TGTGCCAGCAGAGGATGGGGACAGGGGGCGGATAATGAAAAACTGTTTTTT
D: .; J: TRBJ2-5; V: TRBV28; size: .; CDR3: CASSRAGSLETQYF; DNA: TGTGCCAGCTCTCGGGCAGGGTCCCTAGAGACCCAGTACTTC
D: .; J: TRBJ1-5; V: TRBV7-3; size: .; CDR3: CASSLTISGPQHF; DNA: TGTGCCAGCAGCTTAACGATCTCGGGGCCCCAGCATTTT
D: TRBD1; J: TRBJ2-7; V: TRBV5-6; size: few; CDR3: CASSQYGGQGFYEQYF; DNA: TGTGCCAGCAGCCAATACGGCGGACAGGGGTTCTACGAGCAGTACTTC
D: .; J: TRBJ2-1; V: TRBV28; size: .; CDR3: CASSFPLAYNEQFF; DNA: TGTGCCAGCAGTTTCCCTCTAGCGTACAATGAGCAGTTCTTC
D: TRBD2; J: TRBJ2-7; V: TRBV7-2; size: .; CDR3: CASSLTSGTNEQYF; DNA: TGTGCCAGCAGCTTGACTAGCGGGACCAACGAGCAGTACTTC
D: TRBD2; J: TRBJ2-1; V: TRBV27; size: few; CDR3: CASRGGSSYNEQFF; DNA: TGTGCCAGTCGCGGCGGGAGCTCCTACAATGAGCAGTTCTTC
D: .; J: TRBJ2-3; V: TRBV28; size: .; CDR3: CASSNGHETDTQYF; DNA: TGTGCCAGCAGTAATGGCCACGAAACAGATACGCAGTATTTT
D: TRBD2; J: TRBJ2-7; V: TRBV6-6; size: once; CDR3: CASTNSKRGDQYEQYF; DNA: TGTGCCAGCACCAATTCCAAGCGGGGGGATCAGTACGAGCAGTACTTC
D: .; J: TRBJ2-7; V: TRBV7-2; size: .; CDR3: CASSLRADSPFSSYEQYF; DNA: TGTGCCAGCAGCTTAAGGGCGGACAGTCCTTTTAGCTCCTACGAGCAGTACTTC
D: TRBD2; J: TRBJ2-7; V: TRBV11-2; size: .; CDR3: CASSLKREAYEQYF; DNA: TGTGCCAGCAGCTTGAAGCGGGAGGCCTACGAGCAGTACTTC
D: TRBD1; J: TRBJ1-2; V: TRBV5-1; size: .; CDR3: CASSRDSLGPNGYTF; DNA: TGCGCCAGCAGCCGGGACAGCCTGGGGCCGAATGGCTACACCTTC
D: .; J: TRBJ2-1; V: TRBV6-5; size: .; CDR3: CASSIVGDSYNEQFF; DNA: TGTGCCAGCAGTATAGTCGGGGACTCCTACAATGAGCAGTTCTTC
D: .; J: TRBJ1-1; V: TRBV4-3; size: .; CDR3: CASSQNRAGKIAEAFF; DNA: TGCGCCAGCAGCCAAAACCGTGCAGGGAAGATCGCTGAAGCTTTCTTT
D: TRBD1; J: TRBJ2-5; V: TRBV11-2; size: few; CDR3: CASSSDRAETQYF; DNA: TGTGCCAGCAGCTCAGACAGGGCGGAGACCCAGTACTTC
D: TRBD2; J: TRBJ2-1; V: TRBV6-1; size: .; CDR3: CASSGGREALFNEQFF; DNA: TGTGCCAGCAGTGGAGGGCGGGAGGCCCTTTTCAATGAGCAGTTCTTC
D: TRBD1; J: TRBJ1-1; V: TRBV28; size: few; CDR3: CASSFGQGWRTEAFF; DNA: TGTGCCAGCAGTTTCGGACAGGGTTGGCGCACTGAAGCTTTCTTT